A single sample gave rise to the 8 T cell receptor beta chains below, sequenced in a study of immune heterogeneity within non-small cell lung tumors (dated by TCRdb to 2016 to 2019). The listed sequencing device is HiSeq X Ten. The TCR beta CDR3 region was amplified with a multiplex PCR system, in which a first round of roughly 9 cycles was run using 32 V-gene forward and 13 J-gene reverse primers. TCRdb reprocessed the public reads (quality trimming at Q25 with fastp, clone calling with MiXCR) and kept in-frame beta chains. Entries that share a CDR3 protein sequence are merged under the most common genes and DNA. The sample has about 3,200 distinct CDR3 sequences on record, roughly 46% of them singletons. The top ten clones comprise approximately 50% of the sample. The TCR template was genomic DNA extracted from bulk tumor tissue, and about 0.6 ug of gDNA was amplified for each sample. During surgery, multiple biopsies were taken from each primary tumor and placed as far apart as possible within the tumor mass. The study cohort was described as untreated and was composed of newly diagnosed NSCLC cases undergoing curative surgery.

The sequenced material came from lung tumor tissue. These receptor sequences come from a man aged 55 to 70 with non-small cell lung cancer.

J is TRBJ1-4 and V is TRBV6-1, with 7 bases lining up with TRBD1. The trim removed 2 bases at V and 8 bases at J, leaving 11 bases unmatched. The CDR3 totals 16 residues. Looked up from germline, CDR1 is MNHNS and CDR2 is SASEGT. The CDR3 here is CASSESRDSGREKLFF. CDR3 sequence (DNA): TGTGCCAGCAGTGAATCACGGGACAGCGGCCGAGAAAAACTGTTTTTT.

This clonotype was recorded once. The gene calls are TRBV4-1 and TRBJ1-1; D is perhaps TRBD1 (6 bases). The V end was cut by 0 bases, the J end by 7 bases, with 12 bases between. Germline lookup yields CDR1 MGHRA and CDR2 YSYEKL. The CDR3 is 14 amino acids. This chain's CDR3 is CASSQEGAAHEAFF. For the CDR3, the DNA is TGCGCCAGCAGCCAAGAGGGGGCCGCCCATGAAGCTTTCTTT.

This clonotype is labeled medium-sized. The J gene is TRBJ2-7, the V gene TRBV2; D call uncertain. CDR3 length: 16 amino acids. Germline V CDR1 and CDR2: SNHLY, FYNNEI. V lost 2 bases and J 0 bases, leaving 14 bases between the germline ends. The CDR3 coding sequence is TGTGCCAGCAGTGAATCGCCTAGGGTCTACTCCTACGAGCAGTACGTC. Amino acids: CASSESPRVYSYEQYV.

This clonotype is medium-sized in the sample. This chain connects TRBV30 to TRBJ2-7, with D unresolved. The CDR3 spans 15 residues. CDR1 is GTSNPN and CDR2 is SVGIG in the germline V gene (reference sequence). V was cut by 0 bases and J by 3 bases, with 15 bases left in between. The CDR3, as DNA: TGTGCCTGGAGTGTAGGTACCGACTCCAGCTACGAGCAGTACTTC. This encodes CAWSVGTDSSYEQYF.

By proportion, this clonotype is medium-sized (0.01 to 0.1%). The V call is TRBV28, the J call TRBJ1-5, with 12 bases matching TRBD1. Trimming at V came to 6 bases and at J to 0 bases, leaving 6 bases not matched to a gene. Per germline, CDR1 MDHEN and CDR2 SYDVKM. The CDR3 spans 17 residues. CDR3 DNA sequence: TGTGCCAGCAGGCCGGGACAGGGGGCCTATAGCAATCAGCCCCAGCATTTT. Its protein is CASRPGQGAYSNQPQHF.

There are a few counts of this clonotype. The genes are TRBV12-3 or TRBV12-4 and TRBJ2-2, with a weak D call TRBD1 (6 bases). Deletions cut 6 bases from V and 3 bases from J, with 20 bases between. The CDR3 runs 17 residues. The CDR3 sequence: CASSRSSDRRDTGELFF. The CDR3 DNA reads TGTGCCAGCAGCCGCAGTAGCGACAGGAGAGACACCGGGGAGCTGTTTTTT.

Notes on this clonotype: A read error is possible here, since a much larger clone lies one base away. V and J are TRBV29-1 and TRBJ1-2; no clear D. Germline V gives CDR1 SQVTM, CDR2 ANQGSEA. This CDR3 region has 13 residues. The CDR3 DNA follows: TGCAGCGTTGTTGAGGTTACTAACTATGGCTACAACTTC. As protein: CSVVEVTNYGYNF. Filled out from reference TRBV29-1 and TRBJ1-2, the complete variable domain reads SAVISQKPSRDICQRGTSLTIQCQVDSQVTMMFWYRQQPGQSLTLIATANQGSEATYESGFVIDKFPISRPNLTFSTLTVSNMSPEDSSIYLCSVVEVTNYGYNFGSGTRLTVV.

This chain joins TRBV12-3 or TRBV12-4 and TRBJ2-7, with D maybe TRBD2 (7 bases). The CDR3 totals 16 residues. With 3 bases removed from V and 5 bases from J, the gap between germline ends came to 20 bases. DNA of the CDR3: TGTGCCAGCAGTTTTAAAAGGGGGAGGGATAAGAACGAGCAGTACTTC. This codes for CASSFKRGRDKNEQYF.